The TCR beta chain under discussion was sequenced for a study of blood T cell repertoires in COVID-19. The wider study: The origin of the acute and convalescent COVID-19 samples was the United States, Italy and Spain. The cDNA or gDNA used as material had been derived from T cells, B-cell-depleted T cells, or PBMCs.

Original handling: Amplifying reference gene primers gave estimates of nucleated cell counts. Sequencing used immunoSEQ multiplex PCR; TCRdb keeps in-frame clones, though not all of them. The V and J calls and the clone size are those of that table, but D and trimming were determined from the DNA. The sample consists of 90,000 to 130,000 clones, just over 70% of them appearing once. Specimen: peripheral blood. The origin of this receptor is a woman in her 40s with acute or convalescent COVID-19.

CDR3 DNA: TGTGCCAGCAGTGAAGGGACAGCAAGGGGAGCTTTCTTT. Protein sequence: CASSEGTARGAFF. V is TRBV2 and J is TRBJ1-1; a weak D match, TRBD1 (6 bases). Germline assignment: CDR1 SNHLY and CDR2 FYNNEI. This CDR3 contains 13 residues. V lost 1 base and J 10 bases, leaving 13 bases between the germline ends.